This T cell receptor (beta chain) came from a study of CD8 T cells in ankylosing spondylitis. The study's findings and limits: Ankylosing spondylitis blood appeared to carry a characteristic TCR beta motif of roughly eight highly homologous variants. Some of the motif variants had earlier been found in reactive arthritis patients' fluid and blood. Matched synovial fluid from ankylosing spondylitis patients was reported to be enriched for disease-linked clones.

It was by quantitative 5'-RACE with molecular barcodes that TCR beta libraries were made. TCRdb processed the 5' RACE reads anew with MiXCR; each CDR3 protein has one entry. The sample includes approximately 220,000 distinct CDR3 sequences, roughly 25% seen only once; the top ten take around 6.3%. Germline V lookup: CDR1 SQVTM, CDR2 ANQGSEA. There are 11 residues in the CDR3. Trimming pared 0 bases from V and 5 bases from J, leaving 4 bases between. As concerns this clonotype: No antigen is known for it.

The sequence was collected from a male donor with ankylosing spondylitis or in good health (not recorded which). The chain couples TRBV29-1 to TRBJ2-5, with D hard to call. Sequenced material: blood, either unsorted or a sorted T cell fraction (not recorded which). CDR3 nucleotide sequence: TGCAGCGTTGAAGAGTCGGAGACCCAGTACTTC. Protein sequence: CSVEESETQYF. Complete variable domain (other parts from reference TRBV29-1 and TRBJ2-5): SAVISQKPSRDICQRGTSLTIQCQVDSQVTMMFWYRQQPGQSLTLIATANQGSEATYESGFVIDKFPISRPNLTFSTLTVSNMSPEDSSIYLCSVEESETQYFGPGTRLLVL.